This TCR beta chain was recovered during a study of CD4+ T cells in melanoma. This CDR3 has 18 residues. Germline assignment: CDR1 MDHEN and CDR2 SYDVKM. The junction had 14 bases not matched to a gene; V was cut back by 3 bases and J by 5 bases. The study, taken as a whole, reports: In melanoma, neoantigen-specific CD4+ T cells reportedly differed in differentiation state. A reported correlation linked neoantigen-specific CD4+ T cells to CD8+, macrophage and B cell function.

TCRdb's copy holds only in-frame clones and misses some; the assay was immunoSEQ multiplex PCR. This sample yields some 4,800 clones, of which approximately 64% are seen a single time; approximately 23% belongs to the top ten. Notes on this clone: Its antigen is unidentified.

The sample was cells from a culture (not recorded whether cultured in vitro). The chain has TRBV28 and TRBJ1-5; 9 bases align to TRBD1. The clonotype was recovered from a human donor with melanoma. The CDR3 here is CASSFRFGTGGADQPQHF. CDR3 DNA sequence: TGTGCCAGCAGTTTCAGGTTCGGAACAGGGGGCGCGGATCAGCCCCAGCATTTT.